This T cell receptor beta chain was sequenced in a study of blood T cells in healthy people across ages. Russia was home to the donors, healthy Caucasian individuals aged roughly 6 to 95. The authors ran a second PCR of about 6 to 11 cycles using a sample-barcoded 5' primer and a J-beta primer mix. Every molecule of cDNA carried a tag from a template-switch adaptor with 12 random nucleotides. Each of the samples gave a minimum of 3 million paired-end reads that contained CDR3. TCRdb recomputed calls from the 5' RACE reads with MiXCR, one row per CDR3 protein. Of 540,000 or so distinct CDR3 sequences in the sample, 47% are singletons; the top ten hold 20% to 25%. This clonotype was counted only a few times. Antigen: not known. Notes on the study in general: Strong correlation existed between TCR beta diversity and naive T cell percentage.

This receptor was identified in a man older than 75 in good health. The sequenced material came from blood.

CDR3 in amino acids: CARDLTGYDPPYNEQYF. The CDR3 nucleotides are TGTGCCAGAGACCTTACAGGGTATGATCCACCATATAACGAGCAGTACTTC. The V and J genes are TRBV27 and TRBJ2-7; tentative D call: TRBD1 (6 bases). CDR1 is MNHEY and CDR2 is SMNVEV in the germline V gene (reference sequence). Trimming cost V 9 bases and J 5 bases, with 29 bases left between them. CDR3 size: 17 residues.